This T cell receptor (beta chain) was identified in a study of shared clonotypes between healthy human individuals. As for this clone: Its matching antigen is unknown.

The J segment lost 3 bases and the V segment lost 6 bases, leaving 5 bases of the junction unmatched. The CDR3 runs 12 residues. The V gene's germline CDR1 is SQVTM and CDR2 ANQGSEA. Per sorted-subset replicate PCR, input was around 200 ng DNA, representing tens of thousands of T cell genomes. In the study's own analysis: ImmunoSEQ gave junction-only sequences without quality scores, so filtering differed. Libraries were prepared by immunoSEQ multiplex PCR; TCRdb keeps only in-frame clonotypes and omits some of them. The DNA was the basis for D and trimming; V, J and clone size are from that table. The table records 750,000 to 1,000,000 clones, around 92% of them present only once. Findings and caveats of the study: Naive CD4 clonotype sharing across a few donors was around 5.5%. Sharing of clonotypes among donors was expected to vary with sequencing depth.

The naive CD8 subset, CD45RO-negative cells positively selected for CCR7, excluded terminally differentiated effector memory CD45RA+ cells. Sequencing used naive CD8+ T cells sorted from blood. This chain uses TRBV29-1 with TRBJ2-7; 7 nucleotides line up with TRBD1. This sequence originates from a man aged 25 to 40 in good health. In DNA, the CDR3 is TGCAGCGTCCGGACAGGCGGCTACGAGCAGTACTTC. Translation: CSVRTGGYEQYF.